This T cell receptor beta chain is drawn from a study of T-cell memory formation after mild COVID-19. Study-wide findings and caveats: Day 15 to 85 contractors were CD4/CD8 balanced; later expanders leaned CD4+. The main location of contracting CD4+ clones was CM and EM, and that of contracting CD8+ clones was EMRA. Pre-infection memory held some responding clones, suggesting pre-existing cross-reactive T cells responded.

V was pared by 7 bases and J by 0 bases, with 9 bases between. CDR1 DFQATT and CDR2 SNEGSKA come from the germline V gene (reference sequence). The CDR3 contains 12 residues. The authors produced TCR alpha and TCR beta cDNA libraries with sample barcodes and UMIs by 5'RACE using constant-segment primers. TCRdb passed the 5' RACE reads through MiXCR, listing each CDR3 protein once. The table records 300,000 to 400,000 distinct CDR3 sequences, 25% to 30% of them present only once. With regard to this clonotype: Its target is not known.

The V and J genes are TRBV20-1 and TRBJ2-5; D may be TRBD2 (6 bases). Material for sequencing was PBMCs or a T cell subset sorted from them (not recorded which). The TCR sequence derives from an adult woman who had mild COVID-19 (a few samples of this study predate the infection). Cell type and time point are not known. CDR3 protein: CSVAAYQETQYF. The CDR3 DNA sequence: TGCAGTGTAGCGGCTTACCAAGAGACCCAGTACTTC.